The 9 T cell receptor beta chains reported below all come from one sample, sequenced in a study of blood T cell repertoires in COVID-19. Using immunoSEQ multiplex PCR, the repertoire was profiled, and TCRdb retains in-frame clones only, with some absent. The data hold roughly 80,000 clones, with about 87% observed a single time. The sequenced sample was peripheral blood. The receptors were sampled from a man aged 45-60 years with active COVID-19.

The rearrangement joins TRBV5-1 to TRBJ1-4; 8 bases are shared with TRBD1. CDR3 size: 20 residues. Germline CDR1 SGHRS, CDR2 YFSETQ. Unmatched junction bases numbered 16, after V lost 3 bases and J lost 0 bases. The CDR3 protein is CASSSAGTGGYFATNEKLFF. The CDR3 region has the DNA TGCGCCAGCAGCTCCGCCGGGACAGGAGGCTACTTTGCAACTAATGAAAAACTGTTTTTT.

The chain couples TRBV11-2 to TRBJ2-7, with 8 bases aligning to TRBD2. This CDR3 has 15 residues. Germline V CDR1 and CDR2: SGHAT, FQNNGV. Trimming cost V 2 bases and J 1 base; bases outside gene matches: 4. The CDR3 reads CASSLLAGGSYEQYF. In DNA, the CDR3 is TGTGCCAGCAGCTTATTGGCGGGGGGTTCCTACGAGCAGTACTTC. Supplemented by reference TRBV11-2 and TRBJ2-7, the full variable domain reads EAGVAQSPRYKIIEKRQSVAFWCNPISGHATLYWYQQILGQGPKLLIQFQNNGVVDDSQLPKDRFSAERLKGVDSTLKIQPAKLEDSAVYLCASSLLAGGSYEQYFGPGTRLTVT.

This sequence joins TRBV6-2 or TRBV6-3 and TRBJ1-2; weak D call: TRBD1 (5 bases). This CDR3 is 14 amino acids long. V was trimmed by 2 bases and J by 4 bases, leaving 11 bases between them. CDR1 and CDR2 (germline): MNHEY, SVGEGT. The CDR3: CASSYLAGGYGYTF. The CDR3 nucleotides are TGTGCCAGCAGTTACCTAGCGGGGGGCTATGGCTACACCTTC.

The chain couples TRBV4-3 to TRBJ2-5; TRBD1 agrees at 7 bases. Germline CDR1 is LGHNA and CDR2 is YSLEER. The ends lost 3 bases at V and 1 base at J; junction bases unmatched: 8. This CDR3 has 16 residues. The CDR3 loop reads CASSQGRTGPQETQYF. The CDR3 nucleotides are TGCGCCAGCAGCCAGGGAAGGACAGGACCCCAAGAGACCCAGTACTTC.

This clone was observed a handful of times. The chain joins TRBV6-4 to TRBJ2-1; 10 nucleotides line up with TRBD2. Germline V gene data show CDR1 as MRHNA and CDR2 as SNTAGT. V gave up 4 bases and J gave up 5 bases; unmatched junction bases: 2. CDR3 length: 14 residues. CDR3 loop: CASSASGSHNEQFF. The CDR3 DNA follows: TGTGCCAGCAGTGCTAGCGGGAGCCACAATGAGCAGTTCTTC.

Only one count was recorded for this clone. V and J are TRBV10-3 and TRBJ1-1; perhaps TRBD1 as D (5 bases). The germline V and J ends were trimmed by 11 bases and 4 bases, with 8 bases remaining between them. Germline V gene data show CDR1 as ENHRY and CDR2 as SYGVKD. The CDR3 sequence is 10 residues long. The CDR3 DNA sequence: TGTGCCGCGGGGGTCACTGAAGCTTTCTTT. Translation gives CAAGVTEAFF.

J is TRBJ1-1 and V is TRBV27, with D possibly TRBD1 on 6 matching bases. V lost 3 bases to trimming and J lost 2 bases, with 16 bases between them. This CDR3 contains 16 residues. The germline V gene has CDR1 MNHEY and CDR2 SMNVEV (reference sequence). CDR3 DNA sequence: TGTGCCAGCAGTTTCCTGAGGACAGCCTCTAACACTGAAGCTTTCTTT. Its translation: CASSFLRTASNTEAFF.

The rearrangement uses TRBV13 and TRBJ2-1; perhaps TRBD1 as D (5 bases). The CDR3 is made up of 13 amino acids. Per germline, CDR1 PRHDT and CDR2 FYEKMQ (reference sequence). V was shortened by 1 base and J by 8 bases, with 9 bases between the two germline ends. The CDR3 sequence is CASSLAGFYEQFF. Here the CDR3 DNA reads TGTGCCAGCAGCTTAGCAGGGTTCTATGAGCAGTTCTTC.

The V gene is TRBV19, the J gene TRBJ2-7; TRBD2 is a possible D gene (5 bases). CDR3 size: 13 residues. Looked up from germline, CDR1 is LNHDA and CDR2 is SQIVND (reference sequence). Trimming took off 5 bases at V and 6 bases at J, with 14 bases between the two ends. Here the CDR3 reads CASSPPGGLEQYF. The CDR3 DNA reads TGTGCCAGTAGTCCTCCCGGAGGCCTCGAGCAGTACTTC.